The clone carrying this T cell receptor beta chain was seen a handful of times. Antigen unknown. The trim removed 2 bases at V and 11 bases at J, leaving 5 bases unmatched. The germline V gene has CDR1 WSHSY and CDR2 SAAADI. This CDR3 spans 13 amino acids. These data come from a study of cytomegalovirus exposure and HLA in healthy donors. Study results and caveats: Some public TCRs appeared in many individuals, while most sequences were rare. CMV antigen specificity of a few CMV-associated chains was confirmed in vitro.

These donors were members of the roughly 120-subject validation cohort, a group separate from the approximately 670-subject first cohort. Assay: immunoSEQ multiplex PCR; the TCRdb copy retains only in-frame clones and omits some. The sample lists some 160,000 clones; around 90% were seen once. The V gene is TRBV10-2, the J gene TRBJ1-2; 10 nucleotides line up with TRBD1. The sample consisted of PBMCs. This receptor was identified in a man younger than 30 in good health and CMV-seronegative. The chain's CDR3 is CASSETTGGFYTF. The DNA of the CDR3 is TGCGCCAGCAGTGAGACGACAGGGGGCTTTTACACCTTC.